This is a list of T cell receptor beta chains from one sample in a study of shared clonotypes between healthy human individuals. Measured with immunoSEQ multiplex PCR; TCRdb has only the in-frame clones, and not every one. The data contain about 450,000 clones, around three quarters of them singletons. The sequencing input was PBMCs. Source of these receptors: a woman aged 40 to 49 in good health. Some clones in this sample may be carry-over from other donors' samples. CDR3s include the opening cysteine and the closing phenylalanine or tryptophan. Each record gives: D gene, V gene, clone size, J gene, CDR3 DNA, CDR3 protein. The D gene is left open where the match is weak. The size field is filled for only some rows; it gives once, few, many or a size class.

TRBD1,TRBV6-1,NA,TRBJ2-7,TGTGCCACTTTAGGACAGGCCCGAAGATACTACGAGCAGTACTTC,CATLGQARRYYEQYF
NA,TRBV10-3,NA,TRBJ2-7,TGTGCCATCCAGCGTCGCTTAGTGGAGAGCTCCTACGAGCAGTACTTC,CAIQRRLVESSYEQYF
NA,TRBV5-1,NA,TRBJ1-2,TGCGCCAGCAGCCGGGGGGCTATAGCTAACTATGGCTACACCTTC,CASSRGAIANYGYTF
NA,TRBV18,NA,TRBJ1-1,TGTGCCAGCTCACCTCGCAGGGAGGAAAAAGCTTTCTTT,CASSPRREEKAFF
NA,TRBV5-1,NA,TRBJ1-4,TGCGCCAGCAGCCCAGGGCAAACTGGAGGTAGTGAAAAACTGTTTTTT,CASSPGQTGGSEKLFF
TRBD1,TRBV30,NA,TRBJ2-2,TGTGCCTGGAGTGTATTAGACAGGGTGTTAGTCGGGGAGCTGTTTTTT,CAWSVLDRVLVGELFF
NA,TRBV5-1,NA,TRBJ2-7,TGCGCCAGCAGCTTGGTTGGTCAGGGTTCCTACGAGCAGTACTTC,CASSLVGQGSYEQYF
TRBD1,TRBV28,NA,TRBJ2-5,TGTGCCAGCAGTGACAGGGAAATGGGGGAGACCCAGTACTTC,CASSDREMGETQYF
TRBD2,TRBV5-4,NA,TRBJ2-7,TGTGCCAGCAGCTTTCGGACTAGCGGGACTTACGAGCAGTACTTC,CASSFRTSGTYEQYF
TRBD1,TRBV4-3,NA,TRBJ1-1,TGCGCCGGCAGCCAAACAAAAGACAGGGACACTGAAGCTTTCTTT,CAGSQTKDRDTEAFF
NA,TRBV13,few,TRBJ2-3,TGTGCCAGCAGCCCCGGGGGAGGGGGCCTCACAGATACGCAGTATTTT,CASSPGGGGLTDTQYF
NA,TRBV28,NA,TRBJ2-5,TGTGCCAGCAAGGGCAGGGGATCGTACCAAGAGACCCAGTACTTC,CASKGRGSYQETQYF
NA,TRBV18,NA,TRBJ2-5,TGTGCCAGCTCACCTGGAGAAGGTTCCCAAGAGACCCAGTACTTC,CASSPGEGSQETQYF
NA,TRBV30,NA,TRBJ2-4,TGTGCCTGGAGCATCGAATGGAACATTCAGTACTTC,CAWSIEWNIQYF
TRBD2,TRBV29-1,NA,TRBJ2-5,TGCAGCGCGACACCTAGCGGGAGAGGGGAGACCCAGTACTTC,CSATPSGRGETQYF
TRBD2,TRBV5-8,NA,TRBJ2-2,TGTGCCAGCAGTAGTCATTTAGCGGGAGGAACCGGGGAGCTGTTTTTT,CASSSHLAGGTGELFF
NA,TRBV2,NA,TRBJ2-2,TGTGCCAGCAGTGAGGGTCAATGGGCCGGGGAGCTGTTTTTT,CASSEGQWAGELFF
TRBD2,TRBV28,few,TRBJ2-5,TGTGCCAGCAGTTTATTGGGACTAGCGGGAAGAGAGACCCAGTACTTC,CASSLLGLAGRETQYF
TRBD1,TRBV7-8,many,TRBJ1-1,TGTGCCAGCAGCTCGGGACAGGGGAACACTGAAGCTTTCTTT,CASSSGQGNTEAFF
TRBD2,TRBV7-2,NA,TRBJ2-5,TGTGCCAGCAGCTTTACTAGCGGGAGTGGAGAGACCCAGTACTTC,CASSFTSGSGETQYF
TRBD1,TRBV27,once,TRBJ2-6,TGTGCCAGCAGCTACAGTACAGGGGGATCTTCTGGGGCCAACGTCCTGACTTTC,CASSYSTGGSSGANVLTF
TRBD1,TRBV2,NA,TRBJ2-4,TGTGCCAGCAGGGGGACAGGGGGGTACATTCAGTACTTC,CASRGTGGYIQYF
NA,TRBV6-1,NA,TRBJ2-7,TGTGCCAGCTTAGACCGGAGCGATATCTCCTACGAGCAGTACTTC,CASLDRSDISYEQYF
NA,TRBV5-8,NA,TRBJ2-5,TGTGCCAGCAGCTTGCGAGGCCAAGAGACCCAGTACTTC,CASSLRGQETQYF
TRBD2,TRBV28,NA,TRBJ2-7,TGTGCCAGCACCGGGGGGGGAACCTACGAGCAGTACTTC,CASTGGGTYEQYF
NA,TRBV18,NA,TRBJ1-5,TGTGCCAGCTCACCATACAGGGTAACCGATAGCAATCAGCCCCAGCATTTT,CASSPYRVTDSNQPQHF
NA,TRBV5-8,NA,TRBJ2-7,TGTGCCAGCAGCGGAAACAGGGACTCCTACGAGCAGTACTTC,CASSGNRDSYEQYF
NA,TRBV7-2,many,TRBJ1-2,TGTGCCAGCAGCTTACACAGATCTAACTATGGCTACACCTTC,CASSLHRSNYGYTF
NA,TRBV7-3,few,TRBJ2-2,TGTGCCAGCAGCTTAGGCCAGGGGAACACCGGGGAGCTGTTTTTT,CASSLGQGNTGELFF
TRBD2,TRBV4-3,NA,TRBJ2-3,TGCGCCAGCAGCCACGAACTAGCGGGAGGCAACACAGATACGCAGTATTTT,CASSHELAGGNTDTQYF
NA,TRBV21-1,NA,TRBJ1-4,TGTGCCAGCGTTCAACGGGGGGGACAAACTCTAAAACTGTTTTTT,CASVQRGGQTLKLFF
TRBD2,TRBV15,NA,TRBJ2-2,TGTGCCACCAGCAGGGGGGGGAGTGGAATTACCGGGGAGCTGTTTTTT,CATSRGGSGITGELFF
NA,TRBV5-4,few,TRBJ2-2,TGTGCCAGCAGCACGGACGGGAACACCGGGGAGCTGTTTTTT,CASSTDGNTGELFF
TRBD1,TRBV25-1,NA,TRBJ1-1,TGTGCCAGCAGTGCCATGGACAGGGATGACGCTGAAGCTTTCTTT,CASSAMDRDDAEAFF
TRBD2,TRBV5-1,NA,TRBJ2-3,TGCGCCAGCAGCTTGGGCGGATCACCGGGACTAGAGACGCAGTATTTT,CASSLGGSPGLETQYF
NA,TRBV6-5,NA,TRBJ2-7,TGTGCCAGCAGTTACTCGAGTTGGTCCTCCTACGAGCAGTACTTC,CASSYSSWSSYEQYF
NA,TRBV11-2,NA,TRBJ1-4,TGTGCCAGCAGCTTTATGGCAGGGGATGAAAAACTGTTTTTT,CASSFMAGDEKLFF
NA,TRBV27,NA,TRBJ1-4,TGTGCCAGCAGTTACGGATGGGGGGGGAATGGTGAAAAACTGTTTTTT,CASSYGWGGNGEKLFF
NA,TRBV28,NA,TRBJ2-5,TGTGCCAGCAGTTTACCCGGGACAATCCAAGAGACCCAGTACTTC,CASSLPGTIQETQYF
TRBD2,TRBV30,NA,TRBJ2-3,TGTGCCTGGAGTGTTATTAGGACTAGCGGGAGAAGTGATACGCAGTATTTT,CAWSVIRTSGRSDTQYF
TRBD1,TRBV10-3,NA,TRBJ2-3,TGTGCCATCAGTGGATACCGGGACAGTCCATCAGATACGCAGTATTTT,CAISGYRDSPSDTQYF
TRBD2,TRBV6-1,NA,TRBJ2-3,TGTGCCAGCAAACCGGGGGGACCCGGCATCTATACGCAGTATTTT,CASKPGGPGIYTQYF
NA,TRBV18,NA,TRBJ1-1,TGTGCCAGCTCACCAGACCTCAAGAACACTGAAGCTTTCTTT,CASSPDLKNTEAFF
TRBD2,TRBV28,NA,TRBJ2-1,TGTGCCAGCAGTTTGTTAGCGGGAGGGCCCGATGAGCAGTTCTTC,CASSLLAGGPDEQFF
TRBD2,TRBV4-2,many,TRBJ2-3,TGTGCCAGCAGCCAAATCAGCGGGGCTAGCACAGATACGCAGTATTTT,CASSQISGASTDTQYF
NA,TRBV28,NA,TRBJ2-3,TGTGCCAGCAGTTTGGGACATAAGCCTAGCACAGATACGCAGTATTTT,CASSLGHKPSTDTQYF
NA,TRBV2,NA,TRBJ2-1,TGTGCCAGCACGCAAGCTGGTCATGAGCAGTTCTTC,CASTQAGHEQFF
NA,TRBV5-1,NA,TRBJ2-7,TGCGCCAGCAGCTTGGCAGGGCCCCCCTACGAGCAGTACTTC,CASSLAGPPYEQYF